This TCR beta chain was identified during a study of blood T cell repertoires in COVID-19 (dated by TCRdb to 2019 to 2021). Regarding the complete study: Collaborator samples came from the United States, Italy and Spain and covered acute and convalescent phases of COVID-19. The material from the prospective study consisted of cDNA or gDNA derived from T cells, B-cell-depleted T cells, or PBMCs. Deeply sampled blood TCRbeta repertoires from subjects exposed to, actively infected with, or recovered from COVID-19 were included in the dataset. The repertoires were made available in a free public database intended to serve as a resource for research on the immune response to SARS-CoV-2. The samples were drawn from the first 160 participants of the ongoing ImmuneRACE study and from 1,254 subjects provided by 6 global collaborators. Sample metadata almost always included a de-identified subject ID, COVID-19 status, age in years and sex. Where HLA class I and class II types were available, the types were taken from metadata supplied by the sample provider, not from assay-based typing. Paper-wide results and their limitations: The quantity of clinical and demographic metadata differed by source and by participant and was supplied without curation.

The immunoSEQ Assay, a bias-controlled multiplex PCR, was used to amplify TCRbeta CDR3 regions from genomic DNA. Per the authors' processing: Nucleated cell counts per sample were estimated from amplification of reference gene primers within the assay. Sequence reads were collapsed and filtered to measure the absolute abundance of every unique TCRbeta CDR3 rearrangement. Productive Simpson clonality was computed per sample as the square root of Simpson's diversity index over productive rearrangements. TCRdb obtained this table from immuneACCESS and retained in-frame rearrangements with V and J assigned. These tables miss some clones; where compared with another copy, unresolved V genes account for less than half of the shortfall, and the remainder is unexplained. V, J and clone size are those of that table, while D and trimming were read from the DNA. The sample table contains around 28,000 clones; only one count was recorded for around 82% of them. The ten largest clones capture more than 15% of the sample.

This clone was detected once. It lacks a known antigen. No much larger clone is present one base from it, and per-base qualities are unavailable. The collaborating institutions used their own protocols to collect whole blood in K2EDTA tubes. For TCRbeta analysis, collaborators shipped samples in one of three forms: frozen whole blood, isolated PBMCs, or DNA extracted from either of those sample types. The CDR3 has 13 amino acids, counting the end cysteine and phenylalanine. The kept DNA is CDR3 alone, 39 bases in frame from the first base. Trimming removed 1 base from V and 7 bases from J, leaving 11 bases between the germline ends. Per the germline V gene (reference sequence), LGHDT is the CDR1 and YNNKEL is the CDR2.

The V gene is TRBV3-1 (or the pseudogene TRBV3-2) and the J gene is TRBJ2-7; TRBD2 is a weak D gene call, 6 bases matching. The TCR was taken from a man aged 65-85 years with active COVID-19. The sequenced sample was peripheral blood. The CDR3 region has the sequence CASSQAKSGEQYF. The DNA sequence follows: TGTGCCAGCAGCCAAGCTAAAAGCGGGGAGCAGTACTTC.